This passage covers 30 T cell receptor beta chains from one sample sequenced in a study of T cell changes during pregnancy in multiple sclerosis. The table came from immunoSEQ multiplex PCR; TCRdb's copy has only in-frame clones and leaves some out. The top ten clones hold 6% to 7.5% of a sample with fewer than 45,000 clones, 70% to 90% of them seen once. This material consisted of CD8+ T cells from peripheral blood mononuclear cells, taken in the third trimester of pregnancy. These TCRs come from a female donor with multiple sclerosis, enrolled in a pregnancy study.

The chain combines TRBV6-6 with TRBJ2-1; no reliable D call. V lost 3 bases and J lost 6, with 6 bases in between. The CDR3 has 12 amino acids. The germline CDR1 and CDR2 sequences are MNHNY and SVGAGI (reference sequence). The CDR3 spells CASSYSANEQFF. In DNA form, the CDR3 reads TGTGCCAGCAGTTATAGTGCCAATGAGCAGTTCTTC.

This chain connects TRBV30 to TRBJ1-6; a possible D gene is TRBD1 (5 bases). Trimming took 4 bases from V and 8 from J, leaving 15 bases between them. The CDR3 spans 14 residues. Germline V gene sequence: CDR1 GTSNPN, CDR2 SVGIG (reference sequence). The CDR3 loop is CAWMIRSGDSPLHF. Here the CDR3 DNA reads TGTGCCTGGATGATCAGGTCGGGGGATTCACCCCTCCACTTT.

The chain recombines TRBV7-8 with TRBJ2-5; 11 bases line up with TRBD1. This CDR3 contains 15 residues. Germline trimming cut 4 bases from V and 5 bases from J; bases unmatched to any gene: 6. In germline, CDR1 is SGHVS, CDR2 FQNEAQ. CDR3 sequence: CASSSGTGGWETQYF. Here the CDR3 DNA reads TGTGCCAGCAGCTCTGGGACAGGGGGATGGGAGACCCAGTACTTC.

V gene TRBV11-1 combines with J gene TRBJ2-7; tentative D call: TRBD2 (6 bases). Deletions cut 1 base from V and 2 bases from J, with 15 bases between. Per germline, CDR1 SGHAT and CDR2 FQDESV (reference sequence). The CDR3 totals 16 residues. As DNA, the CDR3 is TGTGCCAGCAGCTTAGAAGGGTGGAGGGAGGCCTACGAGCAGTACTTC. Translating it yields CASSLEGWREAYEQYF.

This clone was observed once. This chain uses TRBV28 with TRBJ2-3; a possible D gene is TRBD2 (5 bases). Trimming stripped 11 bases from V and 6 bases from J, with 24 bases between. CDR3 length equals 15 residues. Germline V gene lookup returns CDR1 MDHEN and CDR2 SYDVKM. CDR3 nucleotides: TGTGCCGCCTCAAGGCTCGAGCGGCCCGGGGATACGCAGTATTTT. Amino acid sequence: CAASRLERPGDTQYF.

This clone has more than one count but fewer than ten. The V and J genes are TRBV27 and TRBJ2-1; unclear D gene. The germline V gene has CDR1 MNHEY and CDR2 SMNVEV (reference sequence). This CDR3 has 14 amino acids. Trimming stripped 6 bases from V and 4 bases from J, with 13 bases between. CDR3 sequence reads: CASSFGDTYNEQFF. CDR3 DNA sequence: TGTGCCAGCAGCTTTGGTGACACTTACAATGAGCAGTTCTTC.

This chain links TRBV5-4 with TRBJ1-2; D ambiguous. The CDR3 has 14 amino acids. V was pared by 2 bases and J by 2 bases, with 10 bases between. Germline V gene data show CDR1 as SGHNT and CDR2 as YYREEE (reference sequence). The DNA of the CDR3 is TGTGCCAGCAGCTTTTACTCGGGGAACTATGGCTACACCTTC. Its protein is CASSFYSGNYGYTF.

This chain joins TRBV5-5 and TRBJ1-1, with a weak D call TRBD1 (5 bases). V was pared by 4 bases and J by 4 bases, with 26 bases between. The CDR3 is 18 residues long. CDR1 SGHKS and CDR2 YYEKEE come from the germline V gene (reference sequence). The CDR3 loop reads CASSPTPGRQTRGTEAFF. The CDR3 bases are TGTGCCAGCAGCCCGACCCCGGGACGGCAGACGCGGGGCACTGAAGCTTTCTTT.

The CDR3 sequence: CASSLEGGRGKGAFF. The DNA for the CDR3 is TGTGCCAGCAGCTTGGAGGGTGGCAGGGGGAAGGGAGCTTTCTTT. The gene calls are TRBV5-4 and TRBJ1-1; 7 bases are a match to TRBD1. The CDR3 is 15 residues long. The V gene's germline CDR1 is SGHNT and CDR2 YYREEE (reference sequence). V trimming: 0 bases; J trimming: 10 bases; junction bases outside the gene matches: 12.

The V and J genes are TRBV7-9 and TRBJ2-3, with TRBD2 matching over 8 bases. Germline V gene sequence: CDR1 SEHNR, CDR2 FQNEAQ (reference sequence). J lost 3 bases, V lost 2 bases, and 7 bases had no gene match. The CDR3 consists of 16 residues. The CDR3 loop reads CASSLYQSGGTDTQYF. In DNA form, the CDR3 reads TGTGCCAGCAGCTTATATCAATCGGGGGGGACAGATACGCAGTATTTT.

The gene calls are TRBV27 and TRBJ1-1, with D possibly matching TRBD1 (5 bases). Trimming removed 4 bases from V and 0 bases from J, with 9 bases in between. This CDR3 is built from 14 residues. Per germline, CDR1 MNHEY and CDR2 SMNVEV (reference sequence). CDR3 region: CASSWGGMNTEAFF. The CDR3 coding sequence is TGTGCCAGCAGTTGGGGGGGTATGAACACTGAAGCTTTCTTT.

The CDR3 DNA reads as TGTGCCAGCAGTGAACCGCCCTGGGGACTAGGATCTTCACCCCTCCACTTT. Residues: CASSEPPWGLGSSPLHF. The chain couples TRBV2 to TRBJ1-6, with a weak D call TRBD1 (5 bases). Per the germline V gene, CDR1 is SNHLY and CDR2 is FYNNEI. The CDR3 runs 17 residues. V lost 2 bases and J 9 bases, leaving 20 bases between the germline ends. Full variable domain (remainder filled in from reference TRBV2 and TRBJ1-6): EPEVTQTPSHQVTQMGQEVILRCVPISNHLYFYWYRQILGQKVEFLVSFYNNEISEKSEIFDDQFSVERPDGSNFTLKIRSTKLEDSAMYFCASSEPPWGLGSSPLHFGNGTRLTVT.

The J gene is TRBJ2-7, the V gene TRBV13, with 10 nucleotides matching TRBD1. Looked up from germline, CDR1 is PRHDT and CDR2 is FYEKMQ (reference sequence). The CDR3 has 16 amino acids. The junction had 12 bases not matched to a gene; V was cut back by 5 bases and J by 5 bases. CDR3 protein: CASSLQAGTGVNEQYF. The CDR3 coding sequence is TGTGCCAGCAGCCTGCAAGCCGGGACAGGGGTGAACGAGCAGTACTTC.

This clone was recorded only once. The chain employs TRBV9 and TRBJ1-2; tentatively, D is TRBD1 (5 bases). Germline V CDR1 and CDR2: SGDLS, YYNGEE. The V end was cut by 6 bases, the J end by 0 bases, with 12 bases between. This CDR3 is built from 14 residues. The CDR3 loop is CASNKGPANYGYTF. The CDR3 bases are TGTGCCAGCAATAAGGGGCCTGCTAACTATGGCTACACCTTC.

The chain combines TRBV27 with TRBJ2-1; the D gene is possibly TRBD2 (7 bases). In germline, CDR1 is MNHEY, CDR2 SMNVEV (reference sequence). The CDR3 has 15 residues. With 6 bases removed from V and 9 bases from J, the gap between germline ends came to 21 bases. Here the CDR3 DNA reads TGTGCCAGCAGCCCTCTGGGGGGGGCACGGAGTGAGCAGTTCTTC. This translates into CASSPLGGARSEQFF.

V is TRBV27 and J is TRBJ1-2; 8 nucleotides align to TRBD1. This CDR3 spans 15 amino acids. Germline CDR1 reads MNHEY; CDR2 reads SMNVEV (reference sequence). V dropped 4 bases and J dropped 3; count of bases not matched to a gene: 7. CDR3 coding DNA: TGTGCCAGCAGTTGGGGGACAGGTGGGCACTATGGCTACACCTTC. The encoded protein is CASSWGTGGHYGYTF.

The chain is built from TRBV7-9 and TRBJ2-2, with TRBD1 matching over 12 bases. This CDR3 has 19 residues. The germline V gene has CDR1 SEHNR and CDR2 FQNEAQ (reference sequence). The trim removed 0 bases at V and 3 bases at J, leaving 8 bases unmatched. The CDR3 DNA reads TGTGCCAGCAGCTTAGCCACCGGGACAGGGGGCGCAGACACCGGGGAGCTGTTTTTT. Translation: CASSLATGTGGADTGELFF.

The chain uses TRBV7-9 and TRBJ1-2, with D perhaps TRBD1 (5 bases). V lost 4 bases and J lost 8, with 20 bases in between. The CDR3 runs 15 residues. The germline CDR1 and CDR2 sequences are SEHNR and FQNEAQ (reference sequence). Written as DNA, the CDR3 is TGTGCCAGCAGCTCCCCTTCCCGGGGGTCCCGCGGCTACACCTTC. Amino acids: CASSSPSRGSRGYTF.

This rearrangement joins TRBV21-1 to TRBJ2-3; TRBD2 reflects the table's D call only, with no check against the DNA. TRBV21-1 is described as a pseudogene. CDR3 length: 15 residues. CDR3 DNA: TGTGCCAGCAGCAAACCAACTAGCGGGGGCTATACGCAGTATTTT. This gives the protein CASSKPTSGGYTQYF.

This chain's CDR3 is CASNNDYEQYF. Here the CDR3 DNA reads TGTGCCAGCAACAACGACTACGAGCAGTACTTC. This chain joins TRBV2 and TRBJ2-7; D not certain. V shed 7 bases and J shed 3 bases, with 7 bases lying between them. The V gene's germline CDR1 is SNHLY and CDR2 FYNNEI. The CDR3 is 11 amino acids.

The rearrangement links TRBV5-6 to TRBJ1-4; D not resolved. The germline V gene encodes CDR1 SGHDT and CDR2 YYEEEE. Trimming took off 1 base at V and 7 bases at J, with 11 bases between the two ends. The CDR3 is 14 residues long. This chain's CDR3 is CASSLWSSGEKLFF. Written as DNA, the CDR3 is TGTGCCAGCAGCTTGTGGTCATCGGGTGAAAAACTGTTTTTT.

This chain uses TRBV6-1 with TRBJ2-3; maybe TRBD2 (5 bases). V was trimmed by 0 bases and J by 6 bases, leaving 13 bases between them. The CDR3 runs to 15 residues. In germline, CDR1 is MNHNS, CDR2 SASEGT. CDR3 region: CASSEAWRASDTQYF. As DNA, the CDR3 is TGTGCCAGCAGTGAAGCGTGGCGGGCCAGCGATACGCAGTATTTT.

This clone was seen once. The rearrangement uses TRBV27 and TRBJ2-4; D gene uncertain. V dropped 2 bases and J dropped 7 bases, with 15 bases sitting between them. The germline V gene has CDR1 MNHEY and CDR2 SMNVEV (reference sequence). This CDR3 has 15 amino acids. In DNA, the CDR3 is TGTGCCAGCAGTTTAATCGCGTCCCGAAAGAACATTCAGTACTTC. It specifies CASSLIASRKNIQYF.

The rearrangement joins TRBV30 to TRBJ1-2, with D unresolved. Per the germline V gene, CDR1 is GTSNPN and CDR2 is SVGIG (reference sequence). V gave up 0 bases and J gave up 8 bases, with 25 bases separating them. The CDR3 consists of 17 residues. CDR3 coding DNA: TGTGCCTGGAGTGTATTAGGAAGTGTTGGGCCCAGAGTGGGCTACACCTTC. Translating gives CAWSVLGSVGPRVGYTF.

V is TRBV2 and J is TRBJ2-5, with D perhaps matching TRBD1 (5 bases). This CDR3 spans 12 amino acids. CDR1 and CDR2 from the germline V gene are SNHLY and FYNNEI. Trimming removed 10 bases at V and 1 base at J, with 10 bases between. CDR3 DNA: TGTGCCACCATTGACAGCCAAGAGACCCAGTACTTC. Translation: CATIDSQETQYF.

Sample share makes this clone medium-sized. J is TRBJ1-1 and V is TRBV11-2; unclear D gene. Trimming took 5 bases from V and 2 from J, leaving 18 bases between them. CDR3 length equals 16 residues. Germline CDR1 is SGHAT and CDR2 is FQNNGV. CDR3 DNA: TGTGCCAGCAGCCCTCTCCTTCCCGTTCTTAACACTGAAGCTTTCTTT. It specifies CASSPLLPVLNTEAFF.

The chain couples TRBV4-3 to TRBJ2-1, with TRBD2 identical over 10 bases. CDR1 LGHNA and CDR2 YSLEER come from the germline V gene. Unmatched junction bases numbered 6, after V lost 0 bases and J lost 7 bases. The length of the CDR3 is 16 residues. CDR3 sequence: CASSQEPAGGVNEQFF. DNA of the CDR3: TGCGCCAGCAGCCAAGAGCCAGCGGGGGGGGTAAATGAGCAGTTCTTC.

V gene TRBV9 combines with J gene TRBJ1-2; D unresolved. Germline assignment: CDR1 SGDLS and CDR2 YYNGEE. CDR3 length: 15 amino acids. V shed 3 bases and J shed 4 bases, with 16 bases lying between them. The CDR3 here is CASSGHQDRGYGYTF. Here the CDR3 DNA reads TGTGCCAGCAGCGGACATCAGGACCGGGGCTATGGCTACACCTTC.

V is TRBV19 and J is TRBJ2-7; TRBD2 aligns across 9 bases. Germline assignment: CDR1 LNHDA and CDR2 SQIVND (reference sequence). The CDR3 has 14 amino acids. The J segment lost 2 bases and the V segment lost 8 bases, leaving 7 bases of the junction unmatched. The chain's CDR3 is CASRLAGGAYEQYF. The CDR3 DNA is TGTGCCAGTCGGTTGGCGGGGGGGGCCTACGAGCAGTACTTC. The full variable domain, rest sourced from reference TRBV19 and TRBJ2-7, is DGGITQSPKYLFRKEGQNVTLSCEQNLNHDAMYWYRQDPGQGLRLIYYSQIVNDFQKGDIAEGYSVSREKKESFPLTVTSAQKNPTAFYLCASRLAGGAYEQYFGPGTRLTVT.

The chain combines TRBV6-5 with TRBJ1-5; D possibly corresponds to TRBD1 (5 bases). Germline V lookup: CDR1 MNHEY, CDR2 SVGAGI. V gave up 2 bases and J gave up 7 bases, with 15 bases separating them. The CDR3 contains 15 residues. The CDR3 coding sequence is TGTGCCAGCAGTTACGCCGGGGGACGAGGACAGCCCCAGCATTTT. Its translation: CASSYAGGRGQPQHF.